Included here is one T cell receptor beta chain sequence, with context. Its antigen remains unknown. This sample is drawn from a study of OX40 agonist ivuxolimab in advanced cancers. This CDR3 region has 12 residues. Germline V gene sequence: CDR1 SNHLY, CDR2 FYNNEI. The V and J ends lost 3 bases and 4 bases respectively, with 7 bases between them. Whole-study results and caveats: In a subset of nonresponders, normalized T-cell clonal expansion was also low.

The protocol was immunoSEQ multiplex PCR, while the TCRdb copy is restricted to in-frame clones and leaves out a portion. The sample has 71,000 or so clones, over 85% seen once. The sequenced sample was CD4+ or CD8+ T cells sorted from blood, obtained in a trial of the OX40 agonist ivuxolimab. The sequence derives from an adult with an advanced solid tumor such as melanoma, head and neck, liver or kidney cancer. This chain connects TRBV2 to TRBJ2-7; D not certain. This chain's CDR3 is CASSDLEYEQYF. The DNA for the CDR3 is TGTGCCAGCAGTGATTTGGAATACGAGCAGTACTTC.